This TCR beta chain was sequenced during a study of T-cell memory formation after mild COVID-19. Study as a whole: Clusters were largely donor specific.

Study-wide results and caveats: Whereas later expanders leaned CD4+, clones contracting day 15 to 85 showed a balanced CD4/CD8 makeup.

The V gene end was trimmed by 6 bases and the J gene end by 0 bases; junction bases not matched to a gene: 10. CDR1 is MDHEN, CDR2 SYDVKM, per germline. The CDR3 length is 16 residues. A word on this clonotype: Antigen unknown.

Barcoded TCR alpha and TCR beta cDNA libraries with UMIs came from 5'RACE using constant-segment primers. TCRdb redid the calling of the 5' RACE reads with MiXCR, one entry per CDR3 protein. The sample shows approximately 250,000 distinct CDR3 sequences, 16% of them seen only once. The chain carries TRBV28 and TRBJ2-7; TRBD2 aligns across 8 bases. The sequencing input was PBMCs or a T cell subset sorted from them (not recorded which). The clonotype was recovered from a man aged 18 to 29 who had mild COVID-19 (a few samples of this study predate the infection). Cell type and time point are not known. The chain's CDR3 is CASRGLAGPSSYEQYV. As DNA, the CDR3 is TGTGCCAGCAGGGGATTAGCGGGGCCGAGCTCCTACGAGCAGTACGTC.